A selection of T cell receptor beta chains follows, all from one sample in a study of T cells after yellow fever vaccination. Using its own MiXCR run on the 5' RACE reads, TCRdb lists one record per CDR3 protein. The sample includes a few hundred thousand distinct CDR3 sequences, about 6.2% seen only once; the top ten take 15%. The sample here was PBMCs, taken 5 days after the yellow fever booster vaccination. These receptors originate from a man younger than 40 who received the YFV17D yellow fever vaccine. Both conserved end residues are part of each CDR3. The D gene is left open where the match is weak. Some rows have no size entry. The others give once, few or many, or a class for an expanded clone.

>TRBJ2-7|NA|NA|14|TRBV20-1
CSARESELVNEQYF
TGCAGTGCTAGAGAGAGCGAACTAGTGAACGAGCAGTACTTC
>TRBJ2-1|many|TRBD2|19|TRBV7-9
CASSFDIGTSGRAPNEQFF
TGTGCCAGCAGCTTCGACATCGGGACTAGCGGGAGGGCCCCCAATGAGCAGTTCTTC
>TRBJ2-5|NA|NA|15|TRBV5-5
CASSLEASRKETQYF
TGTGCCAGCAGCTTGGAGGCTAGCCGTAAAGAGACCCAGTACTTC
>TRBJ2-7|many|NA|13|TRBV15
CATSRDRGSEQYF
TGTGCCACCAGCAGAGATCGGGGGTCCGAGCAGTACTTC
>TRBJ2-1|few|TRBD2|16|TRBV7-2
CASSLAVGGLYNEQFF
TGTGCCAGCAGCTTAGCAGTGGGAGGGTTGTACAATGAGCAGTTCTTC
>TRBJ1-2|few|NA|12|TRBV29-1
CSVFQTAGGYTF
TGCAGCGTTTTTCAAACGGCGGGTGGCTACACCTTC
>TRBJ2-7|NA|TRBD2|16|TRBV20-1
CSARGGRAGVYYEQYF
TGCAGTGCTAGAGGAGGACGGGCGGGGGTTTACTACGAGCAGTACTTC
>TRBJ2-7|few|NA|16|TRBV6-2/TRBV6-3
CASSYTLWGQIYEQYF
TGTGCCAGCAGTTACACCCTTTGGGGGCAAATCTACGAGCAGTACTTC
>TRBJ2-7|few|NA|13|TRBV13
CASNRGQRHEQYF
TGTGCCAGCAATCGGGGACAACGTCACGAGCAGTACTTC
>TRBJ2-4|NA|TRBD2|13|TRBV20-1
CSSGGSVENIQYF
TGCAGTTCGGGGGGAAGCGTCGAAAACATTCAGTACTTC
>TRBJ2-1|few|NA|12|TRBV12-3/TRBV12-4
CASSSRGAEQFF
TGTGCCAGCAGTTCCCGTGGGGCTGAGCAGTTCTTC
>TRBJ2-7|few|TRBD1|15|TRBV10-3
CAISDRTGDRYEQYF
TGTGCCATCAGCGATCGGACAGGGGATCGATACGAGCAGTACTTC
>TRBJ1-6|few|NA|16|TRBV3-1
CASSQSPTSGASPLHF
TGTGCCAGCAGCCAAAGCCCCACGTCTGGGGCATCACCCCTCCACTTT
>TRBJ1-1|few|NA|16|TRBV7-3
CASSFGGGAENTEAFF
TGTGCCAGCAGCTTCGGTGGGGGGGCCGAGAACACTGAAGCTTTCTTT
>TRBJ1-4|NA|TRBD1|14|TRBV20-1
CSAKFGTGVEKLFF
TGCAGTGCTAAGTTCGGGACAGGGGTTGAAAAACTGTTTTTT
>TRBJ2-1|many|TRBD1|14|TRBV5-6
CASTVGQTYNEQFF
TGTGCAAGCACCGTGGGACAGACCTACAATGAGCAGTTCTTC